This T cell receptor beta chain comes out of a study of beta chain features in type 1 diabetes. This clone was seen repeatedly, ten times or more. Investigators reverse transcribed all isolated RNA, so they sequenced expressed TCRB transcripts. Measured with immunoSEQ multiplex PCR; TCRdb has only the in-frame clones, and not every one. The repertoire holds 160,000 or so clones, with over 8.5% as singletons. Germline CDR1 reads GTSNPN; CDR2 reads SVGIG (reference sequence). V lost 6 bases and J 1 base, leaving 14 bases between the germline ends. The CDR3 runs 14 residues. This receptor was identified in a man aged 18-30 years in good health. Sequencing used central memory CD4+ T cells from blood. V is TRBV30 and J is TRBJ2-3; D is uncertain. The CDR3 region has the DNA TGTGCCTGTTCATCCCGTGGGGGCACAGATACGCAGTATTTT. Translation gives CACSSRGGTDTQYF. Together with reference TRBV30 and TRBJ2-3, the CDR3 gives the full variable domain: SQTIHQWPATLVQPVGSPLSLECTVEGTSNPNLYWYRQAAGRGLQLLFYSVGIGQISSEVPQNLSASRPQDRQFILSSKKLLLSDSGFYLCACSSRGGTDTQYFGPGTRLTVL.